Presented here are 27 T cell receptor beta chains from one specimen sequenced in a study of blood T cell repertoires in COVID-19 (TCRdb year 2020). Library prep was done by the immunoSEQ multiplex PCR assay. TCRdb stores this immuneACCESS table with in-frame sequences only. Part of the clones is absent; in the studies checked, under half of the shortfall reflects unresolved V genes, and no reason is known for the rest. The sample yields roughly 410,000 clones; around 87% were counted once. Clones ranked in the top ten supply about 2.3% of the sample. Material for sequencing was peripheral blood. The receptors were gathered from a woman aged 55-75 years with COVID-19, enrolled during active disease.

The chain uses TRBV4-1 and TRBJ1-1, with 8 bases identical to TRBD1. The V segment lost 2 bases and the J segment 4 bases; nucleotides outside the gene matches: 6. Germline CDR1 MGHRA, CDR2 YSYEKL. The CDR3 is 15 residues long. CDR3 sequence reads: CASSQYQGAGTEAFF. CDR3 DNA: TGCGCCAGCAGCCAATATCAGGGGGCCGGCACTGAAGCTTTCTTT.

The chain combines TRBV6-6 with TRBJ2-7; 9 nucleotides line up with TRBD2. This CDR3 contains 15 residues. Losses at the gene ends were 4 bases for V and 4 bases for J; bases not matched to a gene: 8. The germline gives CDR1 MNHNY, CDR2 SVGAGI (reference sequence). CDR3 loop: CASSFAGGLGYEQYF. Written as DNA, the CDR3 is TGTGCCAGCAGTTTTGCGGGGGGGCTCGGTTACGAGCAGTACTTC.

This rearrangement joins TRBV7-3 to TRBJ2-3; TRBD1 is a possible D gene (5 bases). CDR3 length: 15 residues. CDR1 and CDR2 (germline): SGHTA, FQGTGA. V dropped 1 base and J dropped 4 bases, with 12 bases sitting between them. The CDR3 loop reads CASSLRGSRADTQYF. CDR3 nucleotide sequence: TGTGCCAGCAGCTTAAGGGGTTCCAGGGCAGATACGCAGTATTTT. The complete variable domain, with remaining parts taken from reference TRBV7-3 and TRBJ2-3, reads GAGVSQTPSNKVTEKGKYVELRCDPISGHTALYWYRQSLGQGPEFLIYFQGTGAADDSGLPNDRFFAVRPEGSVSTLKIQRTERGDSAVYLCASSLRGSRADTQYFGPGTRLTVL.

The chain recombines TRBV6-5 with TRBJ2-7; a weak D match, TRBD1 (5 bases). There are 15 residues in the CDR3. Per the germline V gene, CDR1 is MNHEY and CDR2 is SVGAGI. Deletions cut 2 bases from V and 5 bases from J, with 16 bases between. The CDR3 DNA is TGTGCCAGCAGTTACAGGGGCCGCCAAGGGGACGAGCAGTACTTC. This encodes CASSYRGRQGDEQYF.

V and J are TRBV5-1 and TRBJ2-7; the match to TRBD1 covers 8 bases. In germline, CDR1 is SGHRS, CDR2 YFSETQ. V lost 0 bases to trimming and J lost 4 bases; unmatched junction nucleotides: 9. The CDR3 length is 16 residues. The CDR3 region is CASSLGPTGVRYEQYF. The CDR3, as DNA: TGCGCCAGCAGCTTGGGCCCGACAGGGGTGAGGTACGAGCAGTACTTC.

This chain uses TRBV9 with TRBJ1-2; D is undetermined. The CDR3 is 14 residues long. V lost 1 base, J lost 7 bases, and 14 bases lay in between. CDR1 is SGDLS, CDR2 YYNGEE, per germline. The CDR3: CASSVPGSPSGYTF. The CDR3 region has the DNA TGTGCCAGCAGCGTACCGGGTAGTCCCTCTGGCTACACCTTC. Using reference TRBV9 and TRBJ1-2 for the parts outside the CDR3, the full variable domain is DSGVTQTPKHLITATGQRVTLRCSPRSGDLSVYWYQQSLDQGLQFLIQYYNGEERAKGNILERFSAQQFPDLHSELNLSSLELGDSALYFCASSVPGSPSGYTFGSGTRLTVV.

The rearrangement joins TRBV5-1 to TRBJ1-1; 8 bases are shared with TRBD1. J gave up 4 bases and V 0 bases, and 5 bases lay outside the gene matches. This CDR3 has 15 amino acids. Germline lookup yields CDR1 SGHRS and CDR2 YFSETQ. CDR3: CASSLAPTGGTEAFF. The CDR3 region has the DNA TGCGCCAGCAGCTTGGCACCCACAGGGGGCACTGAAGCTTTCTTT. The variable domain in full, with the rest retrieved from reference TRBV5-1 and TRBJ1-1, is KAGVTQTPRYLIKTRGQQVTLSCSPISGHRSVSWYQQTPGQGLQFLFEYFSETQRNKGNFPGRFSGRQFSNSRSEMNVSTLELGDSALYLCASSLAPTGGTEAFFGQGTRLTVV.

This chain links TRBV5-1 with TRBJ2-5; D is perhaps TRBD2 (6 bases). The CDR3 has 16 residues. V lost 1 base and J 4 bases, leaving 17 bases between the germline ends. Germline CDR1 and CDR2: SGHRS and YFSETQ. DNA of the CDR3: TGCGCCAGCAGCTTGTTTCTGCCGCGGGGCGGAGAGACCCAGTACTTC. Translation gives CASSLFLPRGGETQYF.

CDR3 coding DNA: TGTGCCAGCTCACCTCCACGGGTAGGCACTGAAGCTTTCTTT. Its protein product is CASSPPRVGTEAFF. The gene calls are TRBV18 and TRBJ1-1; D gene ambiguous. Trimming removed 3 bases at V and 4 bases at J, with 12 bases between. The CDR3 consists of 14 residues. Germline-derived CDR1 and CDR2 are KGHSH and LQKENI. Full variable domain (missing parts from reference TRBV18 and TRBJ1-1): NAGVMQNPRHLVRRRGQEARLRCSPMKGHSHVYWYRQLPEEGLKFMVYLQKENIIDESGMPKERFSAEFPKEGPSILRIQQVVRGDSAAYFCASSPPRVGTEAFFGQGTRLTVV.

The CDR3 nucleotides read TGTGCCAGCAGCCCCCTGGGGCTACCTGGGCAGTTCTTC. Its translation: CASSPLGLPGQFF. This rearrangement joins TRBV3-1 (or the pseudogene TRBV3-2) to TRBJ2-1, with D perhaps matching TRBD1 (5 bases). Germline V gene data show CDR1 as LGHDT and CDR2 as YNNKEL (reference sequence). V was pared by 4 bases and J by 12 bases, with 16 bases between. CDR3 length: 13 amino acids.

The rearrangement joins TRBV4-1 to TRBJ2-5; 10 positions match TRBD2. The CDR3 consists of 17 residues. CDR1 MGHRA and CDR2 YSYEKL come from the germline V gene. V lost 1 base and J lost 4; bases outside the gene matches: 9. The chain's CDR3 is CASSQGVLAGVTETQYF. The CDR3 bases are TGCGCCAGCAGCCAAGGGGTTCTAGCGGGGGTGACAGAGACCCAGTACTTC.

The chain carries TRBV27 and TRBJ1-2; possibly TRBD1 for D (6 bases). V lost 4 bases, J lost 4 bases, and 13 bases lay in between. The CDR3 extends over 14 amino acids. The germline V gene encodes CDR1 MNHEY and CDR2 SMNVEV (reference sequence). For the CDR3, the DNA is TGTGCCAGCAGTTCGTCACAGGGCTTCTATGGCTACACCTTC. Amino acid sequence: CASSSSQGFYGYTF.

J is TRBJ1-3 and V is TRBV4-2; D not certain. The CDR3 covers 15 residues. CDR1 is LGHNA and CDR2 is YNFKEQ in the germline V gene. The V end was cut by 0 bases, the J end by 8 bases, with 14 bases between. CDR3: CASSQESLAVDTIYF. Written as DNA, the CDR3 is TGTGCCAGCAGCCAAGAAAGTCTGGCTGTGGACACCATATATTTT.

This clone has more than one count but fewer than ten. The V call is TRBV9, the J call TRBJ2-7, with D maybe TRBD2 (5 bases). Germline loops: CDR1 SGDLS, CDR2 YYNGEE. The CDR3 is 13 amino acids. Trimming left V 0 bases short and J 7 bases short, with 11 bases between. CDR3 in amino acids: CASSVVDSREQYF. In DNA form, the CDR3 reads TGTGCCAGCAGCGTAGTGGACTCGCGGGAGCAGTACTTC.

This chain links TRBV4-2 with TRBJ2-5, with 8 bases matching TRBD2. Germline V gene data show CDR1 as LGHNA and CDR2 as YNFKEQ. V lost 0 bases to trimming and J lost 5 bases; unmatched junction nucleotides: 11. This CDR3 region has 17 residues. The CDR3 sequence is CASSQEATSGGRETQYF. The CDR3 DNA reads TGTGCCAGCAGCCAAGAAGCAACGAGCGGGGGTCGGGAGACCCAGTACTTC.

The chain joins TRBV3-1 (or the pseudogene TRBV3-2) to TRBJ2-7; 9 nucleotides agree with TRBD2. V shed 1 base and J 3 bases; nucleotides not matched to a gene: 4. Germline V gives CDR1 LGHDT, CDR2 YNNKEL (reference sequence). The CDR3 has 15 residues. CDR3 sequence: CASSQASGVSYEQYF. The CDR3 DNA reads TGTGCCAGCAGCCAAGCTAGCGGGGTTAGCTACGAGCAGTACTTC.

The rearrangement links TRBV3-1 (or the pseudogene TRBV3-2) to TRBJ2-3; D not certain. V lost 3 bases and J lost 1, with 8 bases in between. CDR3 length: 14 residues. Germline lookup yields CDR1 LGHDT and CDR2 YNNKEL (reference sequence). The DNA for the CDR3 is TGTGCCAGCAGCCACTCGGCGGGCACAGATACGCAGTATTTT. Encoded protein: CASSHSAGTDTQYF.

V and J are TRBV28 and TRBJ2-7; no clear D. The germline V gene has CDR1 MDHEN and CDR2 SYDVKM. The CDR3 extends over 13 amino acids. Trimming pared 6 bases from V and 1 base from J, leaving 10 bases between. In DNA form, the CDR3 reads TGTGCCAGCAGAGGTGCGGAATCCTACGAGCAGTACTTC. It is translated as CASRGAESYEQYF.

The chain joins TRBV5-1 to TRBJ1-1, with a possible D match to TRBD1 (5 bases). This CDR3 is built from 14 residues. The ends were cut back, 5 bases at V and 0 bases at J, with 11 bases in the middle. Germline CDR1 reads SGHRS; CDR2 reads YFSETQ. The CDR3 is CASRIQAMNTEAFF. CDR3 in DNA: TGCGCCAGCAGAATACAGGCCATGAACACTGAAGCTTTCTTT.

This sequence joins TRBV6-6 and TRBJ2-2; maybe TRBD1 (5 bases). Germline assignment: CDR1 MNHNY and CDR2 SVGAGI (reference sequence). The CDR3 runs to 14 residues. The germline V and J ends were trimmed by 7 bases and 9 bases, with 18 bases remaining between them. In DNA form, the CDR3 reads TGTGCCAGCAATTCCGGACACTTTTCCTGGGAGCTGTTTTTT. Translated, it gives CASNSGHFSWELFF.

This clone was observed a few times. The chain uses TRBV9 and TRBJ2-7; 9 positions match TRBD2. The CDR3 totals 15 residues. The germline CDR1 and CDR2 sequences are SGDLS and YYNGEE. After removal of 0 bases from V and 3 bases from J, the junction contained 4 bases not matched to a gene. The CDR3 loop is CASSVDNSGGYEQYF. CDR3 nucleotides: TGTGCCAGCAGCGTAGATAATAGCGGGGGCTACGAGCAGTACTTC. The full variable domain, rest sourced from reference TRBV9 and TRBJ2-7, is DSGVTQTPKHLITATGQRVTLRCSPRSGDLSVYWYQQSLDQGLQFLIQYYNGEERAKGNILERFSAQQFPDLHSELNLSSLELGDSALYFCASSVDNSGGYEQYFGPGTRLTVT.

V gene TRBV7-6 combines with J gene TRBJ2-3; a weak D match, TRBD2 (6 bases). The CDR3 length is 19 residues. Trimming removed 0 bases from V and 0 bases from J, with 19 bases in between. The V gene's germline CDR1 is SGHVS and CDR2 FNYEAQ. The chain's CDR3 is CASSLAGGLASPSTDTQYF. The CDR3 DNA sequence: TGTGCCAGCAGCTTAGCGGGAGGTCTAGCGAGCCCTAGCACAGATACGCAGTATTTT.

This chain links TRBV30 with TRBJ2-2; D may be TRBD1 (6 bases). CDR3 length: 15 amino acids. Looked up from germline, CDR1 is GTSNPN and CDR2 is SVGIG (reference sequence). The ends were cut back, 4 bases at V and 2 bases at J, with 14 bases in the middle. This chain's CDR3 is CAWTDSRGNTGELFF. The CDR3 coding sequence is TGTGCCTGGACGGACAGTCGAGGTAACACCGGGGAGCTGTTTTTT.

The CDR3, as DNA: TGTGCCGGACTACCGGGACAGGGCTACAATGAGCAGTTCTTC. It specifies CAGLPGQGYNEQFF. The chain has TRBV2 and TRBJ2-1; 9 bases align to TRBD1. The CDR3 has 14 residues. Germline-derived CDR1 and CDR2 are SNHLY and FYNNEI. V was clipped by 11 bases and J by 3 bases; unmatched bases: 8.

The rearrangement links TRBV2 to TRBJ1-3, with D perhaps matching TRBD1 (5 bases). From germline, CDR1 is SNHLY and CDR2 FYNNEI. Trimming took off 6 bases at V and 1 base at J, with 16 bases between the two ends. CDR3 length: 16 amino acids. In DNA form, the CDR3 reads TGTGCCAGCAGGGGGGGAGGACGAGCATCTGGAAACACCATATATTTT. The encoded protein is CASRGGGRASGNTIYF.

Worth noting for this clone: The identical CDR3 is also encoded by other nucleotide sequences in the sample. The chain joins TRBV5-1 to TRBJ1-1; possible D gene TRBD1, 5 bases. V lost 1 base to trimming and J lost 1 base, with 8 bases between them. Germline CDR1 reads SGHRS; CDR2 reads YFSETQ. The CDR3 runs to 14 residues. DNA for the CDR3: TGCGCCAGCAGCTTGCAGGGTGGGAACACTGAAGCTTTCTTT. This codes for CASSLQGGNTEAFF.

V is TRBV6-6 and J is TRBJ2-2, with D maybe TRBD2 (5 bases). The CDR3 covers 13 residues. The V end lost 5 bases, the J end lost 6 bases, and 10 bases lay between the germline ends. Germline assignment: CDR1 MNHNY and CDR2 SVGAGI (reference sequence). DNA for the CDR3: TGTGCCAGCAGTCAGACGGAGGCCGGGGAGCTGTTTTTT. Protein product: CASSQTEAGELFF.